This is a list of T cell receptor beta chains from one sample in a study of T cell responses to AZD1222 COVID-19 vaccine. Generated by immunoSEQ multiplex PCR, the TCRdb table keeps only in-frame clones and is missing some. The data contain roughly 99,000 clones, approximately 90% of them singletons. The starting material was peripheral blood, obtained on day 0 of AZD1222 vaccination. The source is an adult in good health. Each CDR3 is given with its conserved first and last residue. A D gene is named only where the DNA matches it firmly. Clone size is given for some rows only: seen once, a few or many times, or a class if the clone is expanded.

V gene	J gene	D gene	clone size	CDR3 DNA	CDR3 protein
TRBV4-2	TRBJ2-7	-	few	TGTGCCAGCAGCCAAGACCATGGGTTTTCCTACGAGCAGTACTTC	CASSQDHGFSYEQYF
TRBV4-3	TRBJ2-7	-	-	TGCGCCAGCAGCCGTGGGTCTTTCTACGAGCAGTACTTC	CASSRGSFYEQYF
TRBV28	TRBJ2-1	TRBD2	-	TGTGCCAGCAGTGCCGGGACTAGCGGGAGGGCGAGGTACAATGAGCAGTTCTTC	CASSAGTSGRARYNEQFF
TRBV7-2	TRBJ2-1	TRBD2	-	TGTGCCAGCAGCAAGACTAGCGGGAACTACAATGAGCAGTTCTTC	CASSKTSGNYNEQFF
TRBV6-6	TRBJ1-1	-	-	TGTGCCAGCAGTTACTGGGCGAACACTGAAGCTTTCTTT	CASSYWANTEAFF
TRBV15	TRBJ2-3	-	once	TGTGCCACCAGCAGAGATGGGCTATTTTCCACAGATACGCAGTATTTT	CATSRDGLFSTDTQYF
TRBV7-2	TRBJ1-5	-	-	TGTGCCAGCAGCTTTACAGGGCCCAATCAGCCCCAGCATTTT	CASSFTGPNQPQHF
TRBV28	TRBJ2-7	-	-	TGTGCCAGCAGTCGTCTTGGCAGGGGGGACGAGCAGTACTTC	CASSRLGRGDEQYF
TRBV24-1	TRBJ2-7	-	-	TGTGCCACCAGTGATTTGGGTGTCGTGCAGTACTTC	CATSDLGVVQYF
TRBV7-9	TRBJ2-1	TRBD1	few	TGTGCCAGCAGCTTATTAACCGGGACAGGGTTTAATGAGCAGTTCTTC	CASSLLTGTGFNEQFF
TRBV3-1/TRBV3-2	TRBJ1-2	-	-	TGTGCCAGCAGCTTAACTCAGGGGATCACTAACTATGGCTACACCTTC	CASSLTQGITNYGYTF
TRBV7-9	TRBJ1-5	TRBD1	-	TGTGCCAGCAGCACTGACAGGGTCGGCGCGCGCAATCAGCCCCAGCATTTT	CASSTDRVGARNQPQHF
TRBV11-3	TRBJ2-2	TRBD1	-	TGTGCCAGCAGCTTAGATCTAAGATGGGACAGGGGGGGTACCGGGGAGCTGTTTTTT	CASSLDLRWDRGGTGELFF
TRBV7-7	TRBJ2-5	TRBD2	once	TGTGCCAGCAGCTTAGTTAAATTCGGGGGGGATACCCAAGAGACCCAGTACTTC	CASSLVKFGGDTQETQYF
TRBV24-1	TRBJ2-2	-	-	TGTGCCTCAGGCGGGGCGAACACCGGGGAGCTGTTTTTT	CASGGANTGELFF
TRBV7-3	TRBJ2-1	TRBD2	-	TGTGCCAGCAGCATTAGCGGGGATTACAATGAGCAGTTCTTC	CASSISGDYNEQFF
TRBV7-2	TRBJ1-3	TRBD1	-	TGTGCCAGCAGCTTATCCAGGGGGCCTGGAAACACCATATATTTT	CASSLSRGPGNTIYF
TRBV7-2	TRBJ1-1	-	-	TGTGCCAGCAGCTCCCAGGCGGACACTGAAGCTTTCTTT	CASSSQADTEAFF
TRBV6-5	TRBJ1-2	TRBD1	-	TGTGCCAGCAGCTCAGGGGGTCCGGGGCGGGCTGGCTACACCTTC	CASSSGGPGRAGYTF
TRBV9	TRBJ2-5	TRBD2	-	TGTGCCAGCAGCGTGAGTGCGGGGGGCATCCAAGAGACCCAGTACTTC	CASSVSAGGIQETQYF
TRBV25-1	TRBJ2-1	-	-	TGTGCCAGCAGTGCCGGACGTTATGAGCAGTTCTTC	CASSAGRYEQFF
TRBV7-2	TRBJ1-3	-	-	TGTGCCAGCAGCCCAAATCAGGGGTGGGACACCATATATTTT	CASSPNQGWDTIYF
TRBV2	TRBJ1-5	-	-	TGTGCCAGCAGTGAAGGTGATCAGCCCCAGCATTTT	CASSEGDQPQHF
TRBV3-1/TRBV3-2	TRBJ2-1	-	-	TGTGCCAGCCACCGGTGGCTCACCAGACCCAAGCAGTTCTTC	CASHRWLTRPKQFF
TRBV7-9	TRBJ1-1	TRBD1	-	TGTGCCAGCAGCTATCGGCCAGGGGGCACTGAAGCTTTCTTT	CASSYRPGGTEAFF